This TCR beta chain was recorded in a study of blood T cell repertoires in COVID-19. At the level of the study: The study drew acute and convalescent COVID-19 samples from the United States, Italy and Spain. Sources were T cells, B-cell-depleted T cells, or PBMCs; the material itself was cDNA or gDNA.

This CDR3 contains 15 residues. Trimming removed 6 bases at V and 0 bases at J, with 13 bases between. Germline loops: CDR1 SGHTA, CDR2 FQGNSA. Authors' methods: Estimation of nucleated cell counts relied on the amplification of reference gene primers. Method: immunoSEQ multiplex PCR; TCRdb's copy keeps in-frame clones and lacks some. V and J calls and clone size are those listed in that table; D and trimming were worked out from the DNA. This table has 60,000 or so clones, 85% to 90% appearing once. This TCR was recovered from a human donor with active COVID-19. The donor label of this sample is uncertain. Sequences were obtained from peripheral blood. The chain links TRBV7-2 to TRBJ2-3; a weak D match, TRBD2 (5 bases). CDR3 nucleotide sequence: TGTGCCAGCAGATCCTCGGACTCTAGCACAGATACGCAGTATTTT. Amino acid sequence: CASRSSDSSTDTQYF.